The following is a TCR beta chain sequence with its context. CDR3 length: 16 residues. The germline CDR1 and CDR2 sequences are LGHNA and YSLEER. Unmatched junction bases numbered 4, after V lost 0 bases and J lost 1 base. These data belong to a study of blood T cell repertoires in COVID-19. Study at large: PBMCs, B-cell-depleted T cells, or T cells provided the cDNA or gDNA that made up the material.

Original data processing: It was from reference gene primer amplification that nucleated cell counts were estimated. The data were produced by immunoSEQ multiplex PCR, yet TCRdb's version contains in-frame clones alone and is incomplete. The DNA gave D and trimming, while V, J and clone size come from that table. The sample comprises around 700,000 clones, just under 90% of which are singletons, and approximately 0.3% rests with the top ten. The chain employs TRBV4-3 and TRBJ2-3; 7 positions match TRBD2. The receptor was isolated from a woman aged 18 to 35 with acute or convalescent COVID-19. Sequencing was done on a sample of peripheral blood. This chain's CDR3 is CASSQELGGGTDTQYF. The CDR3, as DNA: TGCGCCAGCAGCCAAGAACTGGGGGGGGGCACAGATACGCAGTATTTT.